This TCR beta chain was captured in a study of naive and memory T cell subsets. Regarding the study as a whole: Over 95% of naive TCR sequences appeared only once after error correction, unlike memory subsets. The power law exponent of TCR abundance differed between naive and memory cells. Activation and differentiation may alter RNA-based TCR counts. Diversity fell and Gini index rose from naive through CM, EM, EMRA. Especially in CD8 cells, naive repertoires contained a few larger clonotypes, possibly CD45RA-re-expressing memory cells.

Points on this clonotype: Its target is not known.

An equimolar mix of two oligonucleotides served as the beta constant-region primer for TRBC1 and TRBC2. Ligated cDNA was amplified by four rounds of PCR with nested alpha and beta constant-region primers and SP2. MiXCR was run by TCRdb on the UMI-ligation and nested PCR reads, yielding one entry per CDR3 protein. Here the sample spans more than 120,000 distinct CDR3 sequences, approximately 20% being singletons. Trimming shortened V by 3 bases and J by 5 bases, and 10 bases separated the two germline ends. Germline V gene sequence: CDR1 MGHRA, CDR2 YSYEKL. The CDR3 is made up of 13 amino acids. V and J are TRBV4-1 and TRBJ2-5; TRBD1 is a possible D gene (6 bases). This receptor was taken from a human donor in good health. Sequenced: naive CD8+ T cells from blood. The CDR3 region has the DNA TGCGCCAGCAGCCATGGGGGCGAGGAGACCCAGTACTTC. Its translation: CASSHGGEETQYF.